This TCR beta chain is drawn from a study of regulatory T cells in long-lasting Graves disease. Germline V gene data show CDR1 as SGHRS and CDR2 as YFSETQ. The CDR3 contains 14 residues. Unmatched junction bases numbered 3, after V lost 2 bases and J lost 2 bases. Time point reported: newly diagnosed GD, antithyroid drugs for less than 3 months. RNA from PBMCs was the source of the TCR library. Arm-PCR of CDR3 regions and iRepertoire HTBI primers were used to build TCR beta libraries. TCRdb re-analysed the multiplex PCR reads in MiXCR, keeping a single row per CDR3 protein. The table lists a few hundred thousand distinct CDR3 sequences, about 19% of them singletons, with roughly 10% in the top ten. This sample was also put to use in a study of T cells in Graves' hyperthyroidism and ophthalmopathy. This second report adds: First-round RT-PCR with HTBI primers amplified the TCR CDR3 region.

This specimen consisted of peripheral blood mononuclear cells (PBMCs), obtained at new diagnosis, from a patient treated with antithyroid drugs. V is TRBV5-1 and J is TRBJ2-5; 7 bases match TRBD1. The clonotype was recovered from a woman in her thirties with Graves disease. Here the CDR3 reads CASSFGTVQETQYF. In DNA form, the CDR3 reads TGCGCCAGCAGCTTCGGGACAGTTCAAGAGACCCAGTACTTC.